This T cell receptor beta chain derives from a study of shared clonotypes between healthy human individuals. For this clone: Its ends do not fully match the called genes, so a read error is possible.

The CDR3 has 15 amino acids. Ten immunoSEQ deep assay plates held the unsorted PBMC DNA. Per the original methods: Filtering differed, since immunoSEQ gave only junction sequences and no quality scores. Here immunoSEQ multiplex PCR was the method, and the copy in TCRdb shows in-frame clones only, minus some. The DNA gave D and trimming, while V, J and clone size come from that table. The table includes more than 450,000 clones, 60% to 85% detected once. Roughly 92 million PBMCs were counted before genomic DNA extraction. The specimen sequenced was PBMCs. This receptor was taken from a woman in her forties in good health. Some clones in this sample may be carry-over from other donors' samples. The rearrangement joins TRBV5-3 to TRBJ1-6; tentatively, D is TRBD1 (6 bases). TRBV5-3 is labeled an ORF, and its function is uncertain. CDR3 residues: CASSPGGQNNSPLHF. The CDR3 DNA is TGCGCCAGCAGTCCGGGAGGACAGAATAATTCACCCCTCCACTTT.